These 25 T cell receptor beta chains were sequenced from one sample in a study of T-cell reconstitution after alpha-beta-depleted transplantation in children. Using unique molecular identifiers, the investigators prepared the TCRbeta library. TCRdb redid the calling of the PCR reads with MiXCR, one entry per CDR3 protein. This table has 60,000 or so distinct CDR3 sequences, 44% appearing once. The starting material was PBMCs, mostly from graft donor cells, obtained 360 days after TCRalphabeta/CD19-depleted stem cell transplant. The receptor source for this set is a male patient between 5 and 17 years old who had a stem cell transplant for acute lymphoblastic leukemia, so the T cells may come from the graft donor.

This clonotype was counted between two and nine times. The chain couples TRBV12-3 or TRBV12-4 to TRBJ1-6; D is ambiguous. The CDR3 length is 13 residues. V was trimmed by 5 bases and J by 10 bases, leaving 12 bases between them. This CDR3 is CASSLDLVSPLHF. The CDR3 region has the DNA TGTGCCAGCAGTCTCGACTTGGTATCACCCCTCCACTTT.

The chain couples TRBV4-1 to TRBJ2-1; D is unresolved. Germline V gene data show CDR1 as MGHRA and CDR2 as YSYEKL. V was trimmed by 3 bases and J by 7 bases, leaving 10 bases between them. There are 13 residues in the CDR3. Here the CDR3 DNA reads TGCGCCAGCAGCCATGATCTATGGAATGAGCAGTTCTTC. Its translation: CASSHDLWNEQFF.

The chain combines TRBV7-3 with TRBJ2-1; 10 positions agree with TRBD2. The V gene end was trimmed by 5 bases and the J gene end by 8 bases; junction bases not matched to a gene: 9. Looked up from germline, CDR1 is SGHTA and CDR2 is FQGTGA. CDR3 length: 15 amino acids. CDR3 region: CASSISSGRGYEQFF. The CDR3 region has the DNA TGTGCCAGCAGCATCTCTAGCGGGAGAGGATATGAGCAGTTCTTC. Using reference TRBV7-3 and TRBJ2-1 for the parts outside the CDR3, the full variable domain is GAGVSQTPSNKVTEKGKYVELRCDPISGHTALYWYRQSLGQGPEFLIYFQGTGAADDSGLPNDRFFAVRPEGSVSTLKIQRTERGDSAVYLCASSISSGRGYEQFFGPGTRLTVL.

The chain combines TRBV4-2 with TRBJ1-5; D is unclear. This CDR3 comprises 15 residues. V lost 1 base to trimming and J lost 5 bases, with 12 bases between them. Germline lookup yields CDR1 LGHNA and CDR2 YNFKEQ. The CDR3 is CASSQAEVIDQPQHF. The CDR3 DNA reads TGTGCCAGCAGCCAAGCAGAGGTCATTGATCAGCCCCAGCATTTT.

V and J are TRBV6-6 and TRBJ1-5; D uncertain. The CDR3 is 11 residues long. V lost 4 bases, J lost 9 bases, and 7 bases lay in between. Germline V lookup: CDR1 MNHNY, CDR2 SVGAGI (reference sequence). The CDR3 here is CASSFVGPQHF. CDR3 DNA: TGTGCCAGCAGTTTCGTGGGGCCCCAGCATTTT.

The chain is built from TRBV24-1 and TRBJ2-1; TRBD2 aligns across 11 bases. Trimming took 5 bases from V and 6 from J; bases not matched to a gene: 11. CDR1 is KGHDR, CDR2 SFDVKD, per germline. This CDR3 contains 17 residues. The DNA of the CDR3 is TGTGCCACCAGTGGAGCGATTTTAGCGGGAGGGAGCAATGAGCAGTTCTTC. Translated, it gives CATSGAILAGGSNEQFF.

The chain employs TRBV9 and TRBJ1-1; no definite D call. The V and J ends lost 4 bases and 3 bases respectively, with 13 bases between them. The CDR3 has 14 amino acids. Germline CDR1 SGDLS, CDR2 YYNGEE. CDR3 protein: CASSPRTADTEAFF. CDR3 nucleotides: TGTGCCAGCAGCCCAAGGACGGCGGACACTGAAGCTTTCTTT.

This clonotype was seen only a few times. This chain's CDR3 is CSARDLRALGTEAFF. The CDR3 DNA reads as TGCAGTGCTAGAGATTTGCGGGCCTTGGGCACTGAAGCTTTCTTT. The rearrangement links TRBV20-1 to TRBJ1-1; no definite D call. V lost 0 bases to trimming and J lost 4 bases, with 15 bases between them. The CDR3 is made up of 15 amino acids. CDR1 is DFQATT, CDR2 SNEGSKA, per germline (reference sequence).

The chain is built from TRBV7-8 and TRBJ1-5; the match to TRBD1 covers 11 bases. The CDR3 is 17 residues long. CDR1 and CDR2 (germline): SGHVS, FQNEAQ. V trimming: 2 bases; J trimming: 6 bases; junction bases outside the gene matches: 9. This CDR3 is CASSLSLRTGGFQPQHF. CDR3 coding DNA: TGTGCCAGCAGCTTAAGTCTCCGGACAGGGGGCTTTCAGCCCCAGCATTTT.

The V and J genes are TRBV12-3 or TRBV12-4 and TRBJ2-1; 7 bases map to TRBD2. The CDR3 is 15 residues long. Losses at the gene ends were 3 bases for V and 5 bases for J; bases not matched to a gene: 7. The CDR3 here is CASSFPSGVNNEQFF. The CDR3 nucleotides read TGTGCCAGCAGTTTCCCCAGCGGGGTTAACAATGAGCAGTTCTTC.

The chain has TRBV4-3 and TRBJ2-7, with 7 bases lining up with TRBD2. In germline, CDR1 is LGHNA, CDR2 YSLEER. The CDR3 covers 14 residues. After removal of 2 bases from V and 4 bases from J, the junction contained 5 bases not matched to a gene. This chain's CDR3 is CASSQNLGGYEQYF. The CDR3 coding sequence is TGCGCCAGCAGCCAAAACCTCGGGGGGTACGAGCAGTACTTC.

The genes are TRBV28 and TRBJ2-2, with D unclear. The CDR3 totals 11 residues. Trimming cost V 4 bases and J 5 bases, with 2 bases left between them. CDR1 and CDR2 (germline): MDHEN, SYDVKM. The CDR3 reads CASSSTGELFF. CDR3 DNA: TGTGCCAGCAGTTCGACCGGGGAGCTGTTTTTT.

The chain is built from TRBV6-1 and TRBJ2-5, with 9 bases that match TRBD1. The length of the CDR3 is 15 residues. J was trimmed by 4 bases and V by 5 bases; bases with no gene match: 8. Germline V lookup: CDR1 MNHNS, CDR2 SASEGT. For the CDR3, the DNA is TGTGCCAGCAGTCGCGACAGGGGGTATGGAGAGACCCAGTACTTC. Translating gives CASSRDRGYGETQYF.

This chain connects TRBV4-1 to TRBJ1-4, with D perhaps matching TRBD1 (5 bases). The CDR3 has 16 residues. The V end lost 0 bases, the J end lost 6 bases, and 14 bases lay between the germline ends. The germline V gene encodes CDR1 MGHRA and CDR2 YSYEKL. The CDR3 sequence is CASSQDLGRVDEKLFF. The CDR3 nucleotides are TGCGCCAGCAGCCAAGATCTCGGCAGGGTGGATGAAAAACTGTTTTTT.

This rearrangement joins TRBV20-1 to TRBJ2-3; 9 bases line up with TRBD2. CDR3 length: 16 residues. After removal of 5 bases from V and 4 bases from J, the junction contained 13 bases not matched to a gene. CDR1 is DFQATT, CDR2 SNEGSKA, per germline (reference sequence). The CDR3 coding sequence is TGCAGTGCTCCCCGGTCCCAGCGGGGGGTTGCAGATACGCAGTATTTT. Amino acid sequence: CSAPRSQRGVADTQYF.

This sequence joins TRBV29-1 and TRBJ2-7; 10 bases are a match to TRBD1. The CDR3 covers 15 residues. Per germline, CDR1 SQVTM and CDR2 ANQGSEA. V gave up 3 bases and J gave up 5 bases; unmatched junction bases: 10. CDR3 nucleotide sequence: TGCAGCGTTGACGGGACAGGGGATCAAGCTGACGAGCAGTACTTC. This translates into CSVDGTGDQADEQYF.

The chain employs TRBV5-1 and TRBJ2-5, with TRBD1 identical over 7 bases. J lost 2 bases, V lost 2 bases, and 3 bases had no gene match. The CDR3 has 14 residues. Germline V lookup: CDR1 SGHRS, CDR2 YFSETQ. The CDR3 region has the DNA TGCGCCAGCAGCTTCGGACAGGTTCAAGAGACCCAGTACTTC. Amino acid sequence: CASSFGQVQETQYF.

The table lists this clonotype with a few counts. The chain couples TRBV2 to TRBJ2-7, with 8 bases that match TRBD2. The CDR3 totals 14 residues. The germline V gene encodes CDR1 SNHLY and CDR2 FYNNEI. V dropped 6 bases and J dropped 2; count of bases not matched to a gene: 6. CDR3 sequence: CASSATSATYEQYF. The CDR3 DNA reads TGTGCCAGCAGCGCGACTAGCGCGACCTACGAGCAGTACTTC. The full variable domain, its missing parts supplied by reference TRBV2 and TRBJ2-7, is EPEVTQTPSHQVTQMGQEVILRCVPISNHLYFYWYRQILGQKVEFLVSFYNNEISEKSEIFDDQFSVERPDGSNFTLKIRSTKLEDSAMYFCASSATSATYEQYFGPGTRLTVT.

In this sample, this clonotype turned up a few times. The chain joins TRBV20-1 to TRBJ2-7; 11 bases are shared with TRBD2. The CDR3 length is 15 residues. The V gene's germline CDR1 is DFQATT and CDR2 SNEGSKA (reference sequence). V shed 1 base, J shed 1 base, and the junction held 3 bases outside the gene matches. CDR3 amino acids: CSARVPSGGSYEQYF. DNA of the CDR3: TGCAGTGCTAGAGTCCCTAGCGGGGGGTCCTACGAGCAGTACTTC.

The table lists this clonotype with many counts. The chain joins TRBV27 to TRBJ2-7; no clear D. CDR1 MNHEY and CDR2 SMNVEV come from the germline V gene (reference sequence). Trimming removed 0 bases from V and 3 bases from J, with 0 bases in between. This CDR3 region has 11 residues. CDR3 protein: CASSLSYEQYF. The CDR3 DNA sequence: TGTGCCAGCAGTTTATCCTACGAGCAGTACTTC.

The rearrangement links TRBV7-3 to TRBJ1-4; 9 positions match TRBD1. The CDR3 extends over 20 amino acids. Germline trimming cut 2 bases from V and 0 bases from J; bases unmatched to any gene: 13. Looked up from germline, CDR1 is SGHTA and CDR2 is FQGTGA. The DNA for the CDR3 is TGTGCCAGCAGCTTATTTAGTGGACAGGGGCTACTTGCAACTAATGAAAAACTGTTTTTT. Translation gives CASSLFSGQGLLATNEKLFF.

This clonotype has only one observation. This chain connects TRBV12-3 or TRBV12-4 to TRBJ2-1; 9 bases fit TRBD2. This CDR3 has 17 residues. The junction had 11 bases not matched to a gene; V was cut back by 1 base and J by 7 bases. CDR3 DNA sequence: TGTGCCAGCAGTTTAGAGGACGGGATGCGGGGGGGTAATGAGCAGTTCTTC. It encodes CASSLEDGMRGGNEQFF.

V and J are TRBV27 and TRBJ1-2; D gene unclear. The CDR3 is 14 residues long. Germline CDR1 MNHEY, CDR2 SMNVEV (reference sequence). V was shortened by 1 base and J by 4 bases, with 10 bases between the two germline ends. The CDR3 nucleotides read TGTGCCAGCAGTTTATTAGGGAATGGCTATGGCTACACCTTC. It encodes CASSLLGNGYGYTF.

The gene calls are TRBV20-1 and TRBJ2-1, with 7 bases fitting TRBD2. After removal of 2 bases from V and 6 bases from J, the junction contained 16 bases not matched to a gene. The germline CDR1 and CDR2 sequences are DFQATT and SNEGSKA (reference sequence). The CDR3 has 17 amino acids. CDR3 nucleotide sequence: TGCAGTGCTAGACCCTCCCTACTAGCGAAAAGCCTCAATGAGCAGTTCTTC. This sequence encodes CSARPSLLAKSLNEQFF.

The chain couples TRBV11-1 to TRBJ2-1; 8 positions match TRBD2. This CDR3 has 19 residues. Germline V CDR1 and CDR2: SGHAT, FQDESV (reference sequence). V lost 3 bases to trimming and J lost 4 bases; unmatched junction nucleotides: 17. CDR3 sequence: CASSFGMTSDPGGYNEQFF. In DNA form, the CDR3 reads TGTGCCAGCAGCTTCGGGATGACTAGCGACCCCGGAGGATACAATGAGCAGTTCTTC.